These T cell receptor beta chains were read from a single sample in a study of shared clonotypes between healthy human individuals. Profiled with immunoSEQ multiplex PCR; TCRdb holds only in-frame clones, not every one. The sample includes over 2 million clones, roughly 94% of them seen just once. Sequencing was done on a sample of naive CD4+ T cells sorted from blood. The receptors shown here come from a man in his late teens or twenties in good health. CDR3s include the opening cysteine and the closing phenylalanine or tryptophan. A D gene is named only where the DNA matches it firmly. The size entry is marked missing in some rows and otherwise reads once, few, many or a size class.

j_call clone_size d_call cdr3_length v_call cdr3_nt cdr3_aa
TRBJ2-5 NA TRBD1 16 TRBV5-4 TGTGCCAGCAGCTCCAGGGGACAGGGTGAAGCGGAGACCCAGTACTTC CASSSRGQGEAETQYF
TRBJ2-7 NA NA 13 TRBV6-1 TGTGCCAGCAGAAAATACAGGGTCGACGAGCAGTACTTC CASRKYRVDEQYF
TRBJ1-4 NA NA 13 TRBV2 TGTGCCAGCAGTGATGGGGGCCATGAAAAACTGTTTTTT CASSDGGHEKLFF
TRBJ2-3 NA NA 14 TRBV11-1 TGTGCCAGCAGCCCACGTACCCGAGAAGATACGCAGTATTTT CASSPRTREDTQYF
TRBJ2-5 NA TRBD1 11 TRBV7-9 TGTGCCAGCGACAGGGTGGAGACCCAGTACTTC CASDRVETQYF
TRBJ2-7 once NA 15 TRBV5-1 TGCGCCAGCAGCTTGGCGGGGACAAAAACTTACGAGCAGTACTTC CASSLAGTKTYEQYF
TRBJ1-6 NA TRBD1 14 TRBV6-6 TGTGCCGCAGGCCTCCTGGGGACAGGGTCACCCCTCCACTTT CAAGLLGTGSPLHF
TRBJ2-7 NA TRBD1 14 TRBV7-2 TGTGCCAGCAGTAACGAGAGGGGGCTCTACGAGCAGTACTTC CASSNERGLYEQYF
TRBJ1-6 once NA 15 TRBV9 TGTGCCAGCAGCCCCAGCGGACATTCGACTTCACCCCTCCACTTT CASSPSGHSTSPLHF
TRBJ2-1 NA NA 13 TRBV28 TGTGCCAGCAGTCAGGGACTTTTCAATGAGCAGTTCTTC CASSQGLFNEQFF
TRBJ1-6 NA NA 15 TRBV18 TGTGCCAGCTCGGCAATACAGGTGGGCTATTCACCCCTCCACTTT CASSAIQVGYSPLHF
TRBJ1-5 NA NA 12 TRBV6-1 TGTGCCAGCAGGGCAGGGTATCAGCCCCAGCATTTT CASRAGYQPQHF
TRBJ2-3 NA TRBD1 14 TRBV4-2 TGTGCCAGCAGCCTGACAGGGTTTGAAGATACGCAGTATTTT CASSLTGFEDTQYF
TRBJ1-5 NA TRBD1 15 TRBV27 TGTGCCAGCAGGGGCGGGACAGCTGGTGACCAGCCCCAGCATTTT CASRGGTAGDQPQHF
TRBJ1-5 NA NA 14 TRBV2 TGTGCCAGCAGTGGGTCGTTTAGCAATCAGCCCCAGCATTTT CASSGSFSNQPQHF
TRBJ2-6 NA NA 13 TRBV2 TGTGCCAGCACGGGCTCTGGGGCCAACGTCCTGACTTTC CASTGSGANVLTF
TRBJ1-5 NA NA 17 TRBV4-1 TGCGCCAGCAGCCAAGTACCCCAGGGTTTTCGCAATCAGCCCCAGCATTTT CASSQVPQGFRNQPQHF
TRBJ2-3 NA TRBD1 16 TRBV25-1 TGTGCCAGCAGTGAGGCGTTGGGGACAGGGGCAGATACGCAGTATTTT CASSEALGTGADTQYF
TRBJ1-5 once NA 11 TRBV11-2 TGTGCCAGCATGTCTGGTCAGCCCCAGCATTTT CASMSGQPQHF
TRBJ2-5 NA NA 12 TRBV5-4 TGTGCCAGCAGCTTGTGGGAAGAGACCCAGTACTTC CASSLWEETQYF
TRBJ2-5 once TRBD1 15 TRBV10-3 TGTGCCATCAGTGGCGTGGACAGGTTGGGAGAGACCCAGTACTTC CAISGVDRLGETQYF
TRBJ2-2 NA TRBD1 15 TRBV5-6 TGTGCCAGCAGCCGACAGGGTCCCAACACCGGGGAGCTGTTTTTT CASSRQGPNTGELFF
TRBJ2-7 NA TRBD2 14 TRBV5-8 TGTGCCAGCACCTGGGGGGGTCGAGGCGACGAGCAGTACTTC CASTWGGRGDEQYF
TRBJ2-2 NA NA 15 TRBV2 TGTGCCAGCAGTGGAGGACTAGGGGGGAGCGGGGAGCTGTTTTTT CASSGGLGGSGELFF
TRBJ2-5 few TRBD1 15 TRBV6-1 TGTGCCAGCAGAAGGGACAGGGGGCTAGGAGAGACCCAGTACTTC CASRRDRGLGETQYF
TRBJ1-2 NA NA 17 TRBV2 TGTGCCAGCAGTGACGGGCAGGGACCAAAAACCTCCTATGGCTACACCTTC CASSDGQGPKTSYGYTF
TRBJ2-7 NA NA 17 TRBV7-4 TGTGCCAGCAGCTCCCCGTCCCCACAGGGCCGATCCTACGAGCAGTACTTC CASSSPSPQGRSYEQYF
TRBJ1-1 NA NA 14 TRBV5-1 TGCGCCAGCAGCTTGGACTCCCCCAACACTGAAGCTTTCTTT CASSLDSPNTEAFF
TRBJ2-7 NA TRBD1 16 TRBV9 TGTGCCAGCAGCGTGGACGCCGGGACAGGGGTGCGCGAGCAGTACTTC CASSVDAGTGVREQYF
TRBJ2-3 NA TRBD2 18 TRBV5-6 TGTGCCAGCAGCTTGGCCTTAGGACTAGCGGGGGGCACAGATACGCAGTATTTT CASSLALGLAGGTDTQYF
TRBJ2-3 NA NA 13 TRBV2 TGTGCCAGCAGGGGGACCTTCACAGATACGCAGTATTTT CASRGTFTDTQYF
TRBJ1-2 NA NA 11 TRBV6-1 TGTGCCACGGGCGAGGGGATCGGCTACACCTTC CATGEGIGYTF
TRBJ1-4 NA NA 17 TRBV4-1 TGCGCCAGCAGCCCCCGGACAGAGACCTCAACTAATGAAAAACTGTTTTTT CASSPRTETSTNEKLFF
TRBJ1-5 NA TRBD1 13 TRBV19 TGTGCCAGTAGTAGGGACAGAAATCAGCCCCAGCATTTT CASSRDRNQPQHF
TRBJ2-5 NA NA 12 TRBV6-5 TGTGCCAGCAGCCAGAATGGGGAGACCCAGTACTTC CASSQNGETQYF
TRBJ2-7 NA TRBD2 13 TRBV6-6 TGTGCCAGCAGTACGACGCTAGCGGGGGAGCAGTACTTC CASSTTLAGEQYF
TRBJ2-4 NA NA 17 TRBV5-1 TGCGCCAGCAGCTTGGGGAGCAGGGGTGGCTTTGGGAACATTCAGTACTTC CASSLGSRGGFGNIQYF
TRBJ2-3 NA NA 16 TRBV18 TGTGCCAGCTCACCACCTGGCGGCAGTTCCACAGATACGCAGTATTTT CASSPPGGSSTDTQYF
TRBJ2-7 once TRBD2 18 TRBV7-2 TGTGCCAGCAGCTTATTCGTTGGGACTAGCGTATCCTCCTACGAGCAGTACTTC CASSLFVGTSVSSYEQYF
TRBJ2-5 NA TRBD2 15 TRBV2 TGTGCCAGCAGACCCCAGAGCGGGGTCCAAGAGACCCAGTACTTC CASRPQSGVQETQYF
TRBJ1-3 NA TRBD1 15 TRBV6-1 TGTGCCAGCAGCCGTGGGGGGACAGGAGGAAACACCATATATTTT CASSRGGTGGNTIYF
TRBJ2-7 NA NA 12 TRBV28 TGTGCCAGCAGTTTTTGGGATTACGAGCAGTACTTC CASSFWDYEQYF
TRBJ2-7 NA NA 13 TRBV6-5 TGTGCCAGCAGTTCCCCCGGCTCCTACGAGCAGTACTTC CASSSPGSYEQYF
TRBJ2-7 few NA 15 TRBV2 TGTGCCAGCAGTGAAAGCTCAGGGGCCCTCTACGAGCAGTACTTC CASSESSGALYEQYF
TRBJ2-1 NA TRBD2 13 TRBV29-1 TGCAGCGTAGACTCAGCGGGAGGGGGTGAGCAGTTCTTC CSVDSAGGGEQFF
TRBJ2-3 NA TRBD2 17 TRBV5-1 TGCGCCAGCAGCTTGGACCCTAGCGGGAGGAGCACAGATACGCAGTATTTT CASSLDPSGRSTDTQYF
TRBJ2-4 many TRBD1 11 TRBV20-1 TGCAGTGCCTGGACAGGGCCCATTCAGTACTTC CSAWTGPIQYF
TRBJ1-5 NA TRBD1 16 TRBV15 TGTGCCACCAGCAGAGTGGACAGGGGTCTCGATCAGCCCCAGCATTTT CATSRVDRGLDQPQHF
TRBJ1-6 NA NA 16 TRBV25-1 TGTGCCAGCAGTGAATATCAGTCCCCCAGGAATTCACCCCTCCACTTT CASSEYQSPRNSPLHF
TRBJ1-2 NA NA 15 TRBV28 TGTGCCAGCAGTTTACGCCAAAGGAGGTTCTATGGCTACACCTTC CASSLRQRRFYGYTF
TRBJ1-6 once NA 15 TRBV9 TGTGCCAGCAGCTCTGAAGGGGCGATTAATTCACCCCTCCACTTT CASSSEGAINSPLHF
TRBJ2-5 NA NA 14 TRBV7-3 TGTGCCAGCAGCTTCGGGCAGAAATCAGAGACCCAGTACTTC CASSFGQKSETQYF
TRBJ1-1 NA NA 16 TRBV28 TGTGCCAGCATCTTCCCGGCTGGGTGGAAGAAGACTGAAGCTTTCTTT CASIFPAGWKKTEAFF
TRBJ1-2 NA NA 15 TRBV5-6 TGTGCCAGCAGCCCTCGAAGTATGAGGAACTATGGCTACACCTTC CASSPRSMRNYGYTF
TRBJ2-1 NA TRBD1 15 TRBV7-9 TGTGCCAGCAGCTTAGCTGGGACAGGGTGGAATGAGCAGTTCTTC CASSLAGTGWNEQFF
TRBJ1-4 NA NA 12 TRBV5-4 TGTGCCAGCAGCTTGGACAGGGCAAAACTGTTTTTT CASSLDRAKLFF
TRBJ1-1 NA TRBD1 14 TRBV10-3 TGTGCCATCAGTTGGGACAGGTTGAACACTGAAGCTTTCTTT CAISWDRLNTEAFF
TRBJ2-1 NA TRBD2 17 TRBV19 TGTGCCAGTAGTATAAGGCGGTCTAGCGGGTATTACAATGAGCAGTTCTTC CASSIRRSSGYYNEQFF
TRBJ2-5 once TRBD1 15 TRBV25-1 TGTGCCAGCAGCCCAGGGGGCGCCGCGAGGGAGACCCAGTACTTC CASSPGGAARETQYF
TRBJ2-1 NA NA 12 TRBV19 TGTGCCAGTAGTATTAGGAGTGATGAGCAGTTCTTC CASSIRSDEQFF